This paragraph reports one T cell receptor (beta chain). Its antigen is unidentified. This sample is drawn from a study of cytomegalovirus exposure and HLA in healthy donors. Each of the donors was a healthy bone marrow donor. Whole-study results and caveats: Within the data, a cluster of highly shared sequence variants was likely a sequencing artifact. As a later analysis showed, a missense DCLRE1C variant was linked to trimming of TCR beta V- and J-genes. Specificity of a few CMV-associated chains for CMV antigens was verified in vitro.

Vbeta (60) and Jbeta (13) primers were used in the PCR. TCRdb's copy holds only in-frame clones and misses some; the assay was immunoSEQ multiplex PCR. The table records under 200,000 clones, around 77% of them present only once. The CDR3 contains 16 residues. Per the germline V gene, CDR1 is LNHDA and CDR2 is SQIVND (reference sequence). Trimming took 5 bases from V and 6 from J, leaving 20 bases between them. The chain couples TRBV19 to TRBJ1-5, with D hard to call. The sequence was obtained from a man aged 50-59 years in good health and CMV-seropositive. Sequencing was done on a sample of PBMCs. The DNA for the CDR3 is TGTGCCAGTAGTCGTCGCGGGGTGGAGTTGCGTCAGCCCCAGCATTTT. This encodes CASSRRGVELRQPQHF. Full variable domain (remainder filled in from reference TRBV19 and TRBJ1-5): DGGITQSPKYLFRKEGQNVTLSCEQNLNHDAMYWYRQDPGQGLRLIYYSQIVNDFQKGDIAEGYSVSREKKESFPLTVTSAQKNPTAFYLCASSRRGVELRQPQHFGDGTRLSIL.